One and the same sample provided the 29 T cell receptor beta chains below, sequenced in a study of blood T cell repertoires in COVID-19. The method was immunoSEQ multiplex PCR; TCRdb's version includes in-frame clones alone and lacks a portion of them. The sample consists of fewer than 110,000 clones, around 87% of them appearing once. The specimen sequenced was peripheral blood. These TCRs come from a woman aged 25 to 39 with acute or convalescent COVID-19.

The chain links TRBV9 to TRBJ1-6; D is ambiguous. V was trimmed by 3 bases and J by 8 bases, leaving 12 bases between them. This CDR3 comprises 14 residues. Per germline, CDR1 SGDLS and CDR2 YYNGEE. The CDR3 DNA follows: TGTGCCAGCAGCGCCGACCCAGGTTATTCACCCCTCCACTTT. This gives the protein CASSADPGYSPLHF.

CDR3 in DNA: TGTGCCAGCAGCTTCGACTCCATCAGCGCCTATAATTCACCCCTCCACTTT. It yields the protein CASSFDSISAYNSPLHF. The V gene is TRBV7-9, the J gene TRBJ1-6; D gene uncertain. CDR3 length: 17 residues. Germline V gene data show CDR1 as SEHNR and CDR2 as FQNEAQ (reference sequence). Trimming cost V 3 bases and J 2 bases, with 14 bases left between them.

The chain combines TRBV28 with TRBJ1-1, with 8 nucleotides matching TRBD1. The trim removed 7 bases at V and 1 base at J, leaving 11 bases unmatched. Germline values: CDR1 MDHEN, CDR2 SYDVKM. The CDR3 is 16 amino acids. CDR3 in DNA: TGTGCCAGCATGGTCCCGGGACAGGTAAAGAACACTGAAGCTTTCTTT. Translating it yields CASMVPGQVKNTEAFF. The entire variable domain, with the rest obtained from reference TRBV28 and TRBJ1-1, is as follows: DVKVTQSSRYLVKRTGEKVFLECVQDMDHENMFWYRQDPGLGLRLIYFSYDVKMKEKGDIPEGYSVSREKKERFSLILESASTNQTSMYLCASMVPGQVKNTEAFFGQGTRLTVV.

This chain links TRBV10-1 with TRBJ2-2; 7 nucleotides line up with TRBD2. The CDR3 has 18 residues. The trim removed 3 bases at V and 4 bases at J, leaving 14 bases unmatched. Germline lookup yields CDR1 WNHNN and CDR2 SYGVQD (reference sequence). CDR3 residues: CASSERGRLAGGTGELFF. In DNA, the CDR3 is TGCGCCAGCAGTGAAAGGGGCCGACTAGCCGGGGGCACCGGGGAGCTGTTTTTT.

A few counts support this clone. The chain joins TRBV6-5 to TRBJ2-7; tentatively, D is TRBD1 (6 bases). The CDR3 length is 13 residues. In germline, CDR1 is MNHEY, CDR2 SVGAGI. Trimming left V 5 bases short and J 5 bases short, with 13 bases between. In DNA form, the CDR3 reads TGTGCCAGCAGTCCCACAGGGATCAACGAGCAGTACTTC. Its protein is CASSPTGINEQYF.

The V gene is TRBV6-6, the J gene TRBJ1-5; tentatively, D is TRBD1 (6 bases). The CDR3 is 14 residues long. Germline V gives CDR1 MNHNY, CDR2 SVGAGI (reference sequence). The V end was cut by 6 bases, the J end by 6 bases, with 15 bases between. The CDR3 is CASSDHRESQPQHF. In DNA form, the CDR3 reads TGTGCCAGCAGCGATCACAGGGAAAGTCAGCCCCAGCATTTT.

V gene TRBV5-8 combines with J gene TRBJ2-7, with TRBD1 identical over 10 bases. J was trimmed by 5 bases and V by 4 bases; bases with no gene match: 3. Per germline, CDR1 SGHTS and CDR2 YDEGEE. The CDR3 spans 13 residues. The CDR3 region has the DNA TGTGCCAGCAGCCTGGGACAGGGGAACGAGCAGTACTTC. Amino acid sequence: CASSLGQGNEQYF.

The chain has TRBV9 and TRBJ2-3; TRBD2 matches at 9 bases. The CDR3 runs 14 residues. Per germline, CDR1 SGDLS and CDR2 YYNGEE. Trimming at V came to 0 bases and at J to 4 bases, leaving 0 bases not matched to a gene. CDR3 sequence: CASSVVAGADTQYF. CDR3 in DNA: TGTGCCAGCAGCGTAGTAGCGGGGGCAGATACGCAGTATTTT.

CDR3: CASSWSVELNTEAFF. CDR3 DNA: TGCGCCAGCAGCTGGTCAGTTGAATTGAACACTGAAGCTTTCTTT. The chain uses TRBV5-1 and TRBJ1-1; D not resolved. Germline CDR1 is SGHRS and CDR2 is YFSETQ. V shed 3 bases and J shed 0 bases, with 12 bases lying between them. The CDR3 contains 15 residues.

This chain uses TRBV5-1 with TRBJ1-2; D perhaps matches TRBD1 (5 bases). In germline, CDR1 is SGHRS, CDR2 YFSETQ. The CDR3 loop spans 15 amino acids. The V end was cut by 4 bases, the J end by 4 bases, with 17 bases between. CDR3: CASSPSDSRSYGYTF. CDR3 nucleotide sequence: TGCGCCAGCAGCCCCTCCGACAGCCGCTCCTATGGCTACACCTTC.

The V call is TRBV6-5, the J call TRBJ2-7; 7 bases fit TRBD2. The germline gives CDR1 MNHEY, CDR2 SVGAGI. J gave up 2 bases and V 2 bases, and 3 bases lay outside the gene matches. The CDR3 extends over 14 amino acids. The DNA of the CDR3 is TGTGCCAGCAGTTACGCGGGGACTACCTACGAGCAGTACTTC. It specifies CASSYAGTTYEQYF.

The chain's CDR3 is CAGMDREHGYTF. CDR3 sequence (DNA): TGTGCCGGTATGGACAGGGAACATGGCTACACCTTC. The J gene is TRBJ1-2, the V gene TRBV7-9; the match to TRBD1 covers 8 bases. Germline loops: CDR1 SEHNR, CDR2 FQNEAQ (reference sequence). V was clipped by 11 bases and J by 6 bases; unmatched bases: 8. This CDR3 comprises 12 residues.

The chain links TRBV2 to TRBJ1-1; D is ambiguous. V lost 2 bases and J 0 bases, leaving 4 bases between the germline ends. CDR1 is SNHLY and CDR2 is FYNNEI in the germline V gene. This CDR3 contains 13 residues. The CDR3 loop is CASSEQVNTEAFF. The CDR3 DNA follows: TGTGCCAGCAGTGAACAGGTGAACACTGAAGCTTTCTTT.

J is TRBJ1-5 and V is TRBV5-6, with TRBD1 matching over 9 bases. Trimming took 0 bases from V and 9 from J; bases not matched to a gene: 16. Germline CDR1 and CDR2: SGHDT and YYEEEE. This CDR3 comprises 18 residues. The CDR3: CASSLGTGDLFSIRPQHF. As DNA, the CDR3 is TGTGCCAGCAGCTTGGGGACAGGGGACCTTTTTTCAATTCGGCCCCAGCATTTT.

The chain uses TRBV19 and TRBJ1-1, with 7 bases fitting TRBD1. Germline lookup yields CDR1 LNHDA and CDR2 SQIVND (reference sequence). The CDR3 is 11 amino acids. Trimming took 10 bases from V and 4 from J; bases not matched to a gene: 3. The CDR3 spells CATTGVTEAFF. The CDR3 coding sequence is TGTGCCACTACAGGGGTCACTGAAGCTTTCTTT.

The rearrangement links TRBV5-6 to TRBJ2-1; a possible D gene is TRBD2 (5 bases). Germline CDR1 SGHDT, CDR2 YYEEEE. V was cut by 2 bases and J by 8 bases, with 8 bases left in between. The CDR3 contains 12 residues. The CDR3: CASSLTSDEQFF. The CDR3 DNA follows: TGTGCCAGCAGCTTAACTAGTGATGAGCAGTTCTTC.

Regarding this clone: Other DNA sequences in the sample encode the same CDR3. The chain employs TRBV19 and TRBJ1-5; the D gene is possibly TRBD1 (5 bases). Per the germline V gene, CDR1 is LNHDA and CDR2 is SQIVND (reference sequence). With 3 bases removed from V and 1 base from J, the gap between germline ends came to 13 bases. CDR3 size: 16 residues. The CDR3 spells CASSIRRGGSNQPQHF. The CDR3 DNA reads as TGTGCCAGTAGTATCAGGAGGGGAGGAAGCAATCAGCCCCAGCATTTT.

The rearrangement uses TRBV3-1 (or the pseudogene TRBV3-2) and TRBJ1-2; TRBD1 agrees at 7 bases. In germline, CDR1 is LGHDT, CDR2 YNNKEL (reference sequence). The CDR3 is made up of 15 amino acids. V gave up 2 bases and J gave up 3 bases; unmatched junction bases: 6. In nucleotides, the CDR3 is TGTGCCAGCAGCCAACGACAGGGATTGGACTATGGCTACACCTTC. It is translated as CASSQRQGLDYGYTF.

The rearrangement links TRBV5-4 to TRBJ1-2; 8 positions agree with TRBD1. V lost 3 bases to trimming and J lost 3 bases; unmatched junction nucleotides: 7. CDR3 length equals 15 residues. Germline CDR1 is SGHNT and CDR2 is YYREEE (reference sequence). The CDR3 bases are TGTGCCAGCAGCTACGGCGGACAGGGACACTATGGCTACACCTTC. It is translated as CASSYGGQGHYGYTF.

The chain has TRBV7-8 and TRBJ1-4; 9 positions agree with TRBD1. The CDR3 covers 15 residues. Germline V CDR1 and CDR2: SGHVS, FQNEAQ. With V trimmed by 4 bases and J by 5 bases, 5 bases remained unmatched. Written as DNA, the CDR3 is TGTGCCAGCAGCTCCATAGGGACAGGGAATGAAAAACTGTTTTTT. Protein sequence: CASSSIGTGNEKLFF.

This chain uses TRBV6-5 with TRBJ1-5; 7 bases align to TRBD1. V gave up 4 bases and J gave up 3 bases; unmatched junction bases: 6. Germline loops: CDR1 MNHEY, CDR2 SVGAGI. This CDR3 is 15 amino acids long. The chain's CDR3 is CASSWDSSVNQPQHF. CDR3 DNA sequence: TGTGCCAGCAGTTGGGACAGTTCGGTCAATCAGCCCCAGCATTTT.

The chain links TRBV27 to TRBJ1-2; D call uncertain. CDR3 length: 13 amino acids. Trimming took 3 bases from V and 3 from J, leaving 8 bases between them. Germline V gives CDR1 MNHEY, CDR2 SMNVEV (reference sequence). This CDR3 reads CASSFSGDYGYTF. In DNA, the CDR3 is TGTGCCAGCAGTTTTTCGGGAGACTATGGCTACACCTTC.

The chain joins TRBV7-9 to TRBJ1-1; D is unclear. From germline, CDR1 is SEHNR and CDR2 FQNEAQ (reference sequence). This CDR3 comprises 15 residues. V was trimmed by 1 base and J by 1 base, leaving 10 bases between them. CDR3 sequence (DNA): TGTGCCAGCAGCTTAGAGGAGCGGGGGAACACTGAAGCTTTCTTT. Translation: CASSLEERGNTEAFF.

The rearrangement links TRBV7-8 to TRBJ1-4; D ambiguous. The CDR3 has 15 amino acids. The V gene's germline CDR1 is SGHVS and CDR2 FQNEAQ. The germline V and J ends were trimmed by 2 bases and 5 bases, with 12 bases remaining between them. The CDR3 here is CASSLFAGSNEKLFF. The CDR3 bases are TGTGCCAGCAGCTTATTTGCGGGTTCAAATGAAAAACTGTTTTTT.

The V gene is TRBV7-9, the J gene TRBJ2-3, with D possibly matching TRBD2 (6 bases). The V end was cut by 8 bases, the J end by 5 bases, with 23 bases between. Per germline, CDR1 SEHNR and CDR2 FQNEAQ (reference sequence). This CDR3 has 16 amino acids. For the CDR3, the DNA is TGTGCCAGCTACACCCCCGGTCGGGACTCAAAAGATACGCAGTATTTT. This encodes CASYTPGRDSKDTQYF.

The rearrangement joins TRBV10-3 to TRBJ1-2, with 7 bases lining up with TRBD1. The germline CDR1 and CDR2 sequences are ENHRY and SYGVKD. Unmatched junction bases numbered 8, after V lost 0 bases and J lost 4 bases. The CDR3 covers 16 residues. The CDR3 DNA is TGTGCCATCAGTGAGTCAAGGGACAGTTCTTTCTATGGCTACACCTTC. This sequence encodes CAISESRDSSFYGYTF.

The J gene is TRBJ2-3, the V gene TRBV14, with TRBD1 as a possible D gene (5 bases). The CDR3 consists of 13 residues. Trimming cost V 4 bases and J 4 bases, with 9 bases left between them. The V gene's germline CDR1 is SGHDN and CDR2 FVKESK. The CDR3 nucleotides are TGTGCCAGCAGCCCCATGGGGCCAGATACGCAGTATTTT. Its translation: CASSPMGPDTQYF.

The genes are TRBV19 and TRBJ1-6; D not resolved. Looked up from germline, CDR1 is LNHDA and CDR2 is SQIVND (reference sequence). V was pared by 5 bases and J by 4 bases, with 12 bases between. The CDR3 runs 15 residues. DNA of the CDR3: TGTGCCAGTAGTGGCTCGGCGGGTTATAATTCACCCCTCCACTTT. Its protein product is CASSGSAGYNSPLHF.

This chain connects TRBV6-1 to TRBJ2-7, with D possibly being TRBD2 (6 bases). The germline CDR1 and CDR2 sequences are MNHNS and SASEGT. This CDR3 has 15 residues. Trimming took off 3 bases at V and 2 bases at J, with 14 bases between the two ends. The chain's CDR3 is CASSDYGRQTYEQYF. The CDR3 DNA reads as TGTGCCAGCAGTGATTACGGGAGACAGACCTACGAGCAGTACTTC.